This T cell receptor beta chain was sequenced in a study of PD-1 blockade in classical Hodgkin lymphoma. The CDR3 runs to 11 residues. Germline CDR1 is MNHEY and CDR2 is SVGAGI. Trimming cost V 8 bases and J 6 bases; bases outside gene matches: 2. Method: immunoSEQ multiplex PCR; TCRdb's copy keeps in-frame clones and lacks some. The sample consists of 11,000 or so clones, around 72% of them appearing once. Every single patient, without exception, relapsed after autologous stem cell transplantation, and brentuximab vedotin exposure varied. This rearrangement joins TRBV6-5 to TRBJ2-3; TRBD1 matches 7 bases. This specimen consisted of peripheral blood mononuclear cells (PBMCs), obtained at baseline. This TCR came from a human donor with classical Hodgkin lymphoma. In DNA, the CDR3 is TGTGCCAGCTTGACAGGGGATACGCAGTATTTT. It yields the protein CASLTGDTQYF.